Listed below are T cell receptor beta chains from one sample, sequenced in a study of monozygotic twins with cystic fibrosis. Profiling relied on immunoSEQ multiplex PCR, and the TCRdb table lists in-frame clones only, not all of them. The repertoire consists of 30,000 to 35,000 clones, with approximately 96% occurring once and the leading ten covering 0.15% to 0.2%. The sample taken for sequencing was blood. The receptors here all came from a girl aged 2-15 years with cystic fibrosis. Both conserved end residues are part of each CDR3. The D gene is left open where the match is weak. A clone size is listed for some rows: how often the clone was seen (once, few, many), or a class if it is expanded.

TRBV2	TRBD1	NA	13	TRBJ1-4	CASTGTGYEKLFF	TGTGCCAGCACTGGGACAGGGTACGAAAAACTGTTTTTT
TRBV18	NA	NA	15	TRBJ2-3	CASSPWASGTDTQYF	TGTGCCAGCTCACCATGGGCTAGCGGCACAGATACGCAGTATTTT
TRBV7-2	TRBD2	NA	16	TRBJ2-3	CASSGEGAGGSDTQYF	TGTGCCAGCAGCGGGGAAGGCGCGGGAGGTTCGGATACGCAGTATTTT
TRBV11-2	NA	NA	13	TRBJ2-3	CASSHSISDTQYF	TGTGCCAGCAGCCACTCCATCTCAGATACGCAGTATTTT
TRBV7-9	NA	once	15	TRBJ1-5	CASSLEGGLNQPQHF	TGTGCCAGCAGCTTAGAAGGGGGTCTCAATCAGCCCCAGCATTTT
TRBV6-6	NA	NA	12	TRBJ2-7	CASSHESYEQYF	TGTGCCAGCAGTCATGAATCCTACGAGCAGTACTTC
TRBV2	NA	NA	18	TRBJ2-2	CASSEVALAEPNTGELFF	TGTGCCAGCAGTGAAGTTGCTCTGGCGGAGCCGAACACCGGGGAGCTGTTTTTT
TRBV21-1	NA	NA	14	TRBJ2-5	CASNKEGCRETQYF	TGTGCCAGCAACAAAGAGGGGTGTCGGGAGACCCAGTACTTC
TRBV11-2	TRBD2	NA	17	TRBJ2-5	CASSLSYGGSARETQYF	TGTGCCAGCAGCTTATCTTATGGCGGGAGTGCGCGAGAGACCCAGTACTTC
TRBV7-2	NA	NA	15	TRBJ1-2	CASSLRWAQEYGYTF	TGTGCCAGCAGCTTACGGTGGGCTCAGGAGTATGGCTACACCTTC
TRBV30	NA	NA	17	TRBJ2-3	CAWSVMIISGKADTQYF	TGTGCCTGGAGTGTTATGATAATATCGGGAAAGGCAGATACGCAGTATTTT
TRBV19	NA	NA	12	TRBJ1-1	CASGPGMVEAFF	TGTGCCAGTGGGCCGGGCATGGTTGAAGCTTTCTTT
TRBV6-5	NA	NA	15	TRBJ1-2	CASNGGGPAGSGYTF	TGTGCCAGCAATGGCGGTGGGCCCGCGGGTTCTGGCTACACCTTC
TRBV19	TRBD1	NA	13	TRBJ1-1	CASFDRGGTEAFF	TGTGCCAGTTTCGACAGGGGAGGCACTGAAGCTTTCTTT
TRBV19	NA	NA	17	TRBJ1-5	CASSKGTGRVGNQPQHF	TGTGCCAGTAGTAAGGGAACGGGCCGAGTCGGCAATCAGCCCCAGCATTTT
TRBV6-1	NA	NA	15	TRBJ1-5	CASSESPDPYQPQHF	TGTGCCAGCAGTGAAAGCCCTGACCCCTATCAGCCCCAGCATTTT
TRBV12-2	NA	NA	14	TRBJ1-5	CASRKRQGCQPQHF	TGTGCAAGTCGTAAACGACAGGGATGCCAGCCCCAGCATTTT
TRBV10-3	NA	NA	15	TRBJ1-5	CANQPGLRGDQPQHF	TGTGCCAATCAACCGGGCCTCCGAGGGGATCAGCCCCAGCATTTT
TRBV7-9	TRBD2	NA	13	TRBJ2-7	CASSSPGGYEQYF	TGTGCCAGCAGCTCGCCGGGGGGTTACGAGCAGTACTTC
TRBV19	TRBD1	NA	13	TRBJ1-2	CASSRDRAEGYTF	TGTGCCAGTAGCCGCGACAGGGCGGAAGGCTACACCTTC
TRBV25-1	TRBD2	NA	16	TRBJ2-1	CASSELGLAGDNEQFF	TGTGCCAGCAGTGAGCTCGGACTAGCGGGAGACAATGAGCAGTTCTTC
TRBV29-1	NA	NA	10	TRBJ2-1	CSAREGEQFF	TGCAGCGCCCGAGAGGGTGAGCAGTTCTTC
TRBV18	TRBD1	NA	14	TRBJ2-7	CASSQTGVLYEQYF	TGTGCCAGCTCACAGACAGGGGTCCTTTACGAGCAGTACTTC
TRBV19	NA	NA	15	TRBJ1-3	CASSIDANSGNTIYF	TGTGCCAGTAGTATAGACGCGAATTCTGGAAACACCATATATTTT
TRBV5-1	TRBD1	NA	15	TRBJ1-4	CASSLDTGGWEKLFF	TGCGCCAGCAGCCTGGATACAGGGGGATGGGAAAAACTGTTTTTT
TRBV5-6	NA	NA	15	TRBJ2-5	CASSFSPNPRETQYF	TGTGCCAGCAGCTTCTCCCCCAACCCCCGGGAGACCCAGTACTTC
TRBV6-1	TRBD1	NA	15	TRBJ2-1	CASSNRGLTLGEQFF	TGTGCCAGCAGTAACAGGGGGCTAACGCTGGGTGAGCAGTTCTTC
TRBV6-4	NA	NA	13	TRBJ2-2	CASSDSATGELFF	TGTGCCAGCAGTGACTCGGCGACCGGGGAGCTGTTTTTT
TRBV7-8	NA	once	16	TRBJ2-6	CASSREVVSGANVLTF	TGTGCCAGCAGCCGAGAAGTGGTCTCTGGGGCCAACGTCCTGACTTTC
TRBV27	NA	NA	14	TRBJ1-2	CASSSTAGGYGYTF	TGTGCCAGCAGCTCCACCGCAGGCGGCTATGGCTACACCTTC
TRBV5-4	NA	once	16	TRBJ2-7	CASSLGMGRGSYEQYF	TGTGCCAGCAGCTTGGGGATGGGTCGAGGCTCCTACGAGCAGTACTTC
TRBV30	NA	NA	13	TRBJ1-6	CASTRQAASPLHF	TGTGCCTCCACGAGACAGGCGGCTTCACCCCTCCACTTT
TRBV5-5	NA	NA	12	TRBJ2-3	CASTAAADTQYF	TGTGCCAGCACAGCCGCCGCAGATACGCAGTATTTT
TRBV27	NA	NA	14	TRBJ2-7	CASSFGLSPYEQYF	TGTGCCAGCAGTTTCGGGCTGTCCCCCTACGAGCAGTACTTC
TRBV6-5	TRBD1	once	14	TRBJ1-1	CATKKGQGATEAFF	TGTGCCACCAAAAAGGGACAGGGGGCGACTGAAGCTTTCTTT
TRBV19	NA	NA	15	TRBJ2-2	CASSMSGTLSGELFF	TGTGCCAGTAGTATGTCCGGGACTCTATCCGGGGAGCTGTTTTTT
TRBV5-1	NA	NA	16	TRBJ1-5	CASSSGEGNSNQPQHF	TGCGCCAGCAGCTCTGGGGAGGGTAATAGCAATCAGCCCCAGCATTTT
TRBV14	TRBD1	NA	15	TRBJ1-1	CASSPGGQGSTEAFF	TGTGCCAGCAGCCCCGGGGGACAGGGGAGCACTGAAGCTTTCTTT
TRBV28	TRBD1	NA	15	TRBJ1-4	CASSSRTGANEKLFF	TGTGCCAGCAGTTCCCGGACAGGGGCTAATGAAAAACTGTTTTTT
TRBV30	NA	once	13	TRBJ1-1	CAHCPGQNTEAFF	TGTGCCCACTGTCCGGGTCAGAACACTGAAGCTTTCTTT
TRBV2	TRBD1	NA	13	TRBJ2-5	CASSPDRVGTQYF	TGTGCCAGCAGTCCGGACAGGGTCGGGACCCAGTACTTC
TRBV29-1	NA	NA	13	TRBJ2-7	CSVEVDSTYEQYF	TGCAGCGTTGAAGTAGACAGTACCTACGAGCAGTACTTC
TRBV7-9	NA	NA	15	TRBJ1-4	CASSLTRVENEKLFF	TGTGCCAGCAGCTTAACGAGAGTCGAAAATGAAAAACTGTTTTTT
TRBV11-2	TRBD2	NA	15	TRBJ2-7	CASSLYSGRKDEQYF	TGTGCCAGCAGCTTATACAGCGGGAGAAAGGACGAGCAGTACTTC
TRBV21-1	NA	NA	20	TRBJ2-2	CASSKNPGLAGNANTGELFF	TGTGCCAGCAGCAAAAACCCGGGACTAGCGGGGAACGCGAACACCGGGGAGCTGTTTTTT
TRBV6-1	NA	few	15	TRBJ1-1	CASSELRISNTEAFF	TGTGCCAGCAGTGAATTGCGAATATCGAACACTGAAGCTTTCTTT
TRBV5-4	NA	NA	15	TRBJ1-4	CASSLGEGRDEKLFF	TGTGCCAGCAGCTTGGGCGAGGGGCGCGATGAAAAACTGTTTTTT
TRBV9	NA	NA	15	TRBJ2-1	CASSASGLSYNEQFF	TGTGCCAGCAGCGCAAGCGGACTCTCCTACAATGAGCAGTTCTTC
TRBV2	TRBD1	NA	15	TRBJ1-2	CASSPTGGAGYGYTF	TGTGCCAGCAGCCCGACAGGGGGCGCTGGCTATGGCTACACCTTC
TRBV27	NA	NA	14	TRBJ1-2	CASSWLGANYGYTF	TGTGCCAGCAGTTGGTTGGGGGCTAACTATGGCTACACCTTC
TRBV19	TRBD1	NA	14	TRBJ2-5	CASSITGAPETQYF	TGTGCCAGTAGTATTACAGGGGCCCCTGAGACCCAGTACTTC
TRBV18	NA	NA	13	TRBJ1-1	CASSPGQNTEAFF	TGTGCCAGCTCACCCGGCCAGAACACTGAAGCTTTCTTT
TRBV29-1	TRBD1	NA	12	TRBJ1-2	CSGGQADYGYTF	TGCAGCGGAGGACAGGCGGACTATGGCTACACCTTC